The present TCR beta chain was sequenced within a study of long-term antiretroviral therapy in people with HIV (dated by TCRdb to 2022 to 2024). Study-level background: Collection of the earliest samples took place about a decade ahead of the 2015 WHO recommendation for immediate ART, at a time when ART was typically delayed until CD4 counts fell. The cohort contributed about 200 cryopreserved PBMC samples from 25 to 35 adults with confirmed HIV infection, collected serially over a mean of around 6 years (range 1-12). No cross-contamination during QIAcube processing was shown when test extractions of a monoclonal T-cell line were performed alongside around 30 polyclonal samples. About 40% of the 30 participants with HIV were female. A retrospective serial study tested whether ART initiation and durable HIV suppression were associated with changes in peripheral blood TRB repertoire composition and diversity. What the work shows at the level of the full study, not this receptor alone: Samples dated from the mid-2000s to the late 2010s, and the ART regimens used may be less effective than current ones. Compared with controls, HIV repertoires had narrower CDR3 length ranges, and the network structure pointed to an antigen-experienced repertoire that shifted only slightly toward naive after ART. Because pre-ART samples had limited cell numbers, profiling was done on unsorted PBMC rather than on sorted CD4+ and CD8+ T cells. Inferences about post-ART repertoire changes were limited because no data were available on ART adherence, viral resistance or therapy changes. A significant increase in TRB diversity was found to be associated with ART initiation, although TRB diversity was observed to remain significantly below that of transplant donor controls even after long-term ART. At every time point, the repertoire was dominated by expanded TRB clones first identified before ART initiation, although this dominance fluctuated and, in many PLHIV, declined after ART. Because PBMC availability was limited, only the TCR beta chain was sequenced, with no alpha chain pairing.

The immunoSEQ hsTCRB v3.0 assay was used at survey level resolution for TRB variable region sequencing. The target sequencing depth for TRB was about 40,000-55,000 T-cell genomes per sample. Pooled TRB libraries were sequenced on an Illumina MiSeq with a v3 150-cycle kit. The paper's processing steps were these. Repertoire analysis was run in R within a reproducible Nextflow workflow that covered QC, data transformation and analysis. LymphoSeq2, an R package for exploring AIRR-Seq data, was used to implement the custom analyses. A handful of samples yielding fewer than 5000 total TRB sequences were excluded, leaving 188 analyzed HIV repertoires. Of the 188 retained HIV repertoires, almost 60 were collected before and roughly 130 after ART initiation. Each repertoire was downsampled to 5000 TRB nucleotide sequences, and summary statistics were averaged across 100 downsampling iterations. Only TRB sequences with CDR3 regions of at least seven amino acids were retained for analysis. A Shannon entropy-derived clonality score and the Gini coefficient were used to measure diversity. Repertoire networks linked the top 5000 CDR3 amino acid sequences whenever two sequences differed by an edit distance of one. Antigen specificity groups and MHC restriction were predicted for TRB CDR3 amino acid sequences with GLIPH2. Known CMV, EBV, HIV or tissue antigen associations were flagged by matching CDR3 amino acid sequences against VDJdb and McPAS-TCR. Pre-ART, post-ART and control groups were compared with Wilcoxon signed-rank tests and Holm-Bonferroni correction. TCRdb's version of the immuneACCESS table is confined to in-frame rearrangements and falls short of the full clone set. An unresolved V gene accounts for under half of the shortfall where checked; the remainder is of unknown origin. V, J and clone size reflect that table, while D and trimming were determined from the DNA. This sample has 33,000 or so clones in its table, and about four fifths of those were observed once. Around 12% of the sample is in the top ten clones.

This clone appeared a few times. This clone's antigen is unknown. Within one base of it there is no much larger clone, and no base qualities were kept. To be included, a participant needed at least one PBMC sample from before ART initiation plus at least two post-ART samples. All participants with HIV were treated in the United States of America. Before DNA extraction, cryopreserved samples of roughly 0.9-11 million PBMC were thawed and then washed. At the time of the earliest PBMC sample for each participant with HIV, ages ranged from roughly 23 to 55 years. Per participant, PBMC samples came from 1-4 timepoints prior to ART initiation and 2-8 timepoints following ART initiation, for a median of 7 samples. For every participant, serial HIV viral load, CD4+ T-cell count, ART history and demographic data were obtained. Genomic DNA was extracted from unsorted PBMC with a Qiagen kit on a QIAcube, processed in batches of 12 samples.

Relative to germline, V is 5 bases shorter and J is 14 bases shorter, with 19 bases between their ends. Inclusive of the bounding cysteine and phenylalanine, the CDR3 is 13 residues long. The read is trimmed to its CDR3 DNA, 39 bases read in frame from base 1. The CDR1 and CDR2 encoded by the germline V gene (reference sequence) are MNHEY and SMNVEV. This receptor was identified in a man in his late teens or twenties with HIV. The sample consisted of unsorted PBMCs, taken 0.3 years after starting antiretroviral therapy. Recombination connected TRBV27 to TRBJ2-1, with the D call tentatively TRBD1 or TRBD2, each fitting 5 bases. The DNA sequence is as follows: TGTGCCAGCAGTCCGTTGTCTAGCCAGGGAAAGTTCTTC. It encodes CASSPLSSQGKFF.